This is a list of T cell receptor beta chains from one sample in a study of metastatic and nonmetastatic thyroid tumors. From the PCR reads, TCRdb re-called clones with MiXCR. This repertoire shows 46,000 or so clones, around 17% found once; its top ten account for roughly 22%. The sample consisted of blood. The origin of the receptors is a female donor with papillary thyroid cancer or a benign thyroid nodule (not recorded which). Some clones in this sample may be carry-over from other donors' samples. Each CDR3 is given without its conserved first and last residue. Each record gives: J gene, clone size, V gene, CDR3 protein. Rows may omit the clone size; those that give it use once, few, many or a size class.

j_gene: TRBJ2-1; abundance: few; v_gene: TRBV7-9; CDR3aa: ASSSDYYEQF
j_gene: TRBJ2-3; abundance: few; v_gene: TRBV9; CDR3aa: ASSFLGDTQY
j_gene: TRBJ2-3; abundance: -; v_gene: TRBV5-1; CDR3aa: ASSVWQAVTSTDTQY
j_gene: TRBJ2-3; abundance: many; v_gene: TRBV7-6; CDR3aa: ASSGVGLAGGITDTQY
j_gene: TRBJ2-3; abundance: many; v_gene: TRBV12-3/TRBV12-4; CDR3aa: ASSPGGDTQY
j_gene: TRBJ2-2; abundance: many; v_gene: TRBV11-2; CDR3aa: ATRHRTSGTGELF
j_gene: TRBJ1-4; abundance: many; v_gene: TRBV6-1; CDR3aa: ASSSRKQGEPEKLF
j_gene: TRBJ2-1; abundance: medium-sized; v_gene: TRBV6-1; CDR3aa: ASSPAGGNEQF
j_gene: TRBJ2-5; abundance: many; v_gene: TRBV5-1; CDR3aa: ASSLGGAGGRETQY
j_gene: TRBJ1-1; abundance: many; v_gene: TRBV29-1; CDR3aa: SVVLMNTEAF
j_gene: TRBJ1-2; abundance: -; v_gene: TRBV6-9; CDR3aa: ASSYIRTGGANYGYT
j_gene: TRBJ2-7; abundance: many; v_gene: TRBV5-1; CDR3aa: ASSLEAVYEQY
j_gene: TRBJ1-6; abundance: -; v_gene: TRBV6-6; CDR3aa: ASSPRQGISSYNSPLH
j_gene: TRBJ2-7; abundance: medium-sized; v_gene: TRBV28; CDR3aa: ASSPLGQGASEQY